The source of this TCR beta chain is a study of blood T cell repertoires in COVID-19. Participant-reported clinical history was the basis for cohort assignment. The CDR3 has 15 residues. The germline V gene has CDR1 KGHSH and CDR2 LQKENI. After removal of 6 bases from V and 4 bases from J, the junction contained 9 bases not matched to a gene. Per the original data handling: Quantification of nucleated cells was approximated via reference gene primer amplification. Produced via immunoSEQ multiplex PCR; TCRdb's table is partial and in-frame only. V, J and clone size are those of that table, while D and trimming were read from the DNA. Among a few hundred thousand clones, about 89% were seen once, and the ten largest hold approximately 9.8%.

The V call is TRBV18, the J call TRBJ2-7; 10 bases map to TRBD1. Sample: PBMCs or T cells enriched from blood (not recorded which). This clonotype originated in a woman in her forties who had recovered from COVID-19. The chain's CDR3 is CASSQVGQGSYEQYF. The CDR3 coding sequence is TGTGCCAGCTCCCAGGTGGGACAGGGGTCGTACGAGCAGTACTTC.